Presented here are 5 T cell receptor beta chains from one specimen sequenced in a study of human T cells and chemical hapten exposure. The time point denotes: patch test 1, 2 weeks after DPC sensitization. The treatment: therapeutic diphenylcyclopropenone sensitization with weekly scalp DPC. TCRdb re-analysed the RACE reads in MiXCR, keeping a single row per CDR3 protein. The table records about 340,000 distinct CDR3 sequences, 6% to 8.5% of them present only once. The sample in question was whole blood, obtained in connection with sensitization to the hapten diphenylcyclopropenone (DPC). These receptors originate from a woman younger than 30 with alopecia areata. Some clones in this sample may be carry-over from other donors' samples.

This clonotype has at least ten counts. The chain links TRBV6-2 or TRBV6-3 to TRBJ2-7, with a weak D call TRBD2 (5 bases). The CDR3 has 14 amino acids. Germline V CDR1 and CDR2: MNHEY, SVGEGT. V was trimmed by 7 bases and J by 1 base, leaving 14 bases between them. CDR3 loop: CASTDRGHSYEQYF. DNA of the CDR3: TGTGCCAGCACGGACCGAGGGCATTCCTACGAGCAGTACTTC.

This clonotype was seen ten or more times. The gene calls are TRBV20-1 and TRBJ2-3; D uncertain. The CDR3 extends over 15 amino acids. V was cut by 1 base and J by 0 bases, with 11 bases left in between. CDR1 is DFQATT, CDR2 SNEGSKA, per germline (reference sequence). The CDR3 sequence: CSARAAGQSTDTQYF. The CDR3 DNA is TGCAGTGCTAGAGCCGCAGGTCAGAGCACAGATACGCAGTATTTT.

CDR3 sequence reads: CASSPGGPSNQPQHF. The CDR3 bases are TGTGCCAGCAGCCCAGGGGGCCCAAGCAATCAGCCCCAGCATTTT. The chain employs TRBV28 and TRBJ1-5; TRBD1 matches at 8 bases. CDR3 size: 15 residues. The trim removed 6 bases at V and 1 base at J, leaving 5 bases unmatched. Germline loops: CDR1 MDHEN, CDR2 SYDVKM.

This clonotype was counted only a few times. The J gene is TRBJ1-1, the V gene TRBV5-1, with TRBD1 as a possible D gene (6 bases). Per the germline V gene, CDR1 is SGHRS and CDR2 is YFSETQ. This CDR3 comprises 15 residues. Trimming removed 4 bases from V and 3 bases from J, with 16 bases in between. CDR3 DNA: TGCGCCAGCAGCGTAGGGGGGATTTTGGACACTGAAGCTTTCTTT. This translates into CASSVGGILDTEAFF.

This clonotype came up a few times. The chain couples TRBV20-1 to TRBJ1-5, with a tentative D call TRBD1 (5 bases). The CDR3 loop spans 16 amino acids. The V gene's germline CDR1 is DFQATT and CDR2 SNEGSKA (reference sequence). With 0 bases removed from V and 4 bases from J, the gap between germline ends came to 16 bases. CDR3: CSARDVGRAPNQPQHF. CDR3 DNA: TGCAGTGCTAGAGATGTCGGCAGGGCCCCTAATCAGCCCCAGCATTTT.